A single sample gave rise to the 5 T cell receptor beta chains below, sequenced in a study of blood T cells in healthy people across ages (dated by TCRdb to the mid-2010s). Preparation of the library involved 5' RACE. Sequencing relied on an Illumina HiSeq 2500. A second PCR of roughly 6 to 12 cycles was run with a J-beta primer mix and a sample-barcoded 5' primer. TCRdb passed the public sequencing reads through fastp at Q25 and MiXCR, retaining productive beta sequences. When rows share a CDR3 protein, they turn into one entry using the most common DNA and genes. For this sample the table gives about 780,000 distinct CDR3 sequences, of which around half were detected only once. The ten most abundant clones make up around a sixth of the sample. Source material: blood. All receptors derive from a man older than 75 in good health.

This clonotype was seen only a few times. The chain recombines TRBV13 with TRBJ2-7, with TRBD1 matching over 11 bases. V gave up 5 bases and J gave up 3 bases; unmatched junction bases: 9. In germline, CDR1 is PRHDT, CDR2 FYEKMQ (reference sequence). This CDR3 is built from 16 residues. CDR3 protein: CASSESGQGAGYEQYF. The CDR3 coding sequence is TGTGCCAGCAGCGAATCCGGACAGGGGGCGGGCTACGAGCAGTACTTC.

This clonotype was recorded at least ten times. The V call is TRBV10-3, the J call TRBJ2-3; 14 bases fit TRBD2. Germline trimming cut 6 bases from V and 1 base from J; bases unmatched to any gene: 6. The V gene's germline CDR1 is ENHRY and CDR2 SYGVKD. The CDR3 runs 17 residues. The CDR3 bases are TGTGCCATCAGCGCCGGGACTAGCGGGAGCGGCACAGATACGCAGTATTTT. This gives the protein CAISAGTSGSGTDTQYF.

The chain uses TRBV7-9 and TRBJ1-1; D is unresolved. Trimming stripped 2 bases from V and 6 bases from J, with 16 bases between. This CDR3 region has 15 residues. The germline CDR1 and CDR2 sequences are SEHNR and FQNEAQ (reference sequence). The CDR3 spells CASSLRVWGNPEAFF. The CDR3 DNA reads TGTGCCAGCAGCTTACGTGTATGGGGAAACCCTGAAGCTTTCTTT.

The chain employs TRBV11-2 and TRBJ1-4, with 7 positions matching TRBD1. Germline CDR1 is SGHAT and CDR2 is FQNNGV. The CDR3 loop spans 15 amino acids. Trimming at V came to 3 bases and at J to 5 bases, leaving 6 bases not matched to a gene. The CDR3 sequence: CASSLEQGQNEKLFF. CDR3 DNA sequence: TGTGCCAGCAGCTTGGAACAGGGACAGAATGAAAAACTGTTTTTT.

This clonotype showed up just a few times. The V gene is TRBV5-1, the J gene TRBJ2-1; perhaps D is TRBD1 or TRBD2 (6 bases each). The CDR3 sequence is 17 residues long. From germline, CDR1 is SGHRS and CDR2 YFSETQ. The V end lost 2 bases, the J end lost 3 bases, and 18 bases lay between the germline ends. The chain's CDR3 is CASSFDGGAGHYNEQFF. The CDR3 DNA sequence: TGCGCCAGCAGCTTCGATGGCGGCGCGGGACACTACAATGAGCAGTTCTTC.